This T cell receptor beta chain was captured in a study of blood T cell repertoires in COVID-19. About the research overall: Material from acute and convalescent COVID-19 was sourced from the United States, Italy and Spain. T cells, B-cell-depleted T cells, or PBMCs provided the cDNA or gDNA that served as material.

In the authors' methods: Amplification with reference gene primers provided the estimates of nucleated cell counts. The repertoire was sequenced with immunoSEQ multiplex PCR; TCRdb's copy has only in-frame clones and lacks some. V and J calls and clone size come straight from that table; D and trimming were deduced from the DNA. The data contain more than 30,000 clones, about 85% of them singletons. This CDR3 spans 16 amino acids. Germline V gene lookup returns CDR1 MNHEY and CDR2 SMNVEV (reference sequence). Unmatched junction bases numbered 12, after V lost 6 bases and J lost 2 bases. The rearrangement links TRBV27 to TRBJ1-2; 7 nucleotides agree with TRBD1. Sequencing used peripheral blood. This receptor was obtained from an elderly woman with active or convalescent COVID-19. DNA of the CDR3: TGTGCCAGCAGGACTGCCAGGTTGACAGGGAACTATGGCTACACCTTC. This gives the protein CASRTARLTGNYGYTF.